This TCR beta chain stems from a study of T cell responses to AZD1222 COVID-19 vaccine. The germline V and J ends were trimmed by 3 bases and 7 bases, with 10 bases remaining between them. The CDR3 length is 13 residues. Germline CDR1 LNHDA, CDR2 SQIVND (reference sequence). Sequencing was performed with immunoSEQ multiplex PCR; in TCRdb, only in-frame clones are kept and a portion is missing. This table has roughly 70,000 clones, roughly 85% appearing once. The origin of this receptor is an adult in good health. Source: peripheral blood, taken on day 0 of AZD1222 vaccination. The chain uses TRBV19 and TRBJ2-4, with D perhaps TRBD1 (6 bases). CDR3: CASSMAGVNIQYF. The CDR3 bases are TGTGCCAGTAGTATGGCAGGGGTTAACATTCAGTACTTC. The full variable domain, rest sourced from reference TRBV19 and TRBJ2-4, is DGGITQSPKYLFRKEGQNVTLSCEQNLNHDAMYWYRQDPGQGLRLIYYSQIVNDFQKGDIAEGYSVSREKKESFPLTVTSAQKNPTAFYLCASSMAGVNIQYFGAGTRLSVL.